This TCR beta chain comes out of a study of T cells after yellow fever vaccination. This clonotype showed up just a few times. Its cognate antigen is unknown. Per the germline V gene, CDR1 is DFQATT and CDR2 is SNEGSKA (reference sequence). V was shortened by 7 bases and J by 8 bases, with 18 bases between the two germline ends. The CDR3 is made up of 13 amino acids. Overall study findings and caveats: Clonotypes appearing in both CD4 and CD8 compartments existed, and their share was small. Reappearance after the booster was seen for most primary-vaccination clones, at about 95% CD4 and 75% to 90% CD8.

Researchers made TCR cDNA using 5'RACE template switching, and this step added a universal primer site and UMIs. Each CDR3 protein gets one entry after TCRdb re-called the 5' RACE reads with MiXCR. In the table there are fewer than 450,000 distinct CDR3 sequences, approximately 10% of which are singletons. This receptor was taken from a man between 18 and 35 years old who received the YFV17D yellow fever vaccine. The sequencing here drew on PBMCs, taken on the day of the first yellow fever vaccination. The gene calls are TRBV20-1 and TRBJ2-1, with D possibly matching TRBD2 (7 bases). The DNA for the CDR3 is TGCAGTGTCCCTAGGGGGGGCAGGGATGAGCAGTTCTTC. This gives the protein CSVPRGGRDEQFF.